What follows is one TCR beta chain and its context. This sample stems from a study of technical replicates of blood from several donors. Only in-frame clones appear in the TCRdb table, and some are missing; sequencing was by immunoSEQ multiplex PCR. The sample holds more than 9,000 clones, less than 95% seen once. CDR3 length equals 16 residues. CDR1 and CDR2 (germline): SGHRS, YFSETQ. Deletions cut 3 bases from V and 6 bases from J, with 19 bases between. This chain links TRBV5-1 with TRBJ1-5; D not resolved. Sequencing was carried out using PBMCs. The sequence was collected from a human donor in good health. DNA of the CDR3: TGCGCCAGCAGCTGGACCTCGTTAGAGGGTAGTCAGCCCCAGCATTTT. It is translated as CASSWTSLEGSQPQHF.